The 23 T cell receptor beta chains below come from one sample, sequenced in a study of CD8 T cells in Susac syndrome. Random hexamers were used to reverse transcribe an amount of roughly 0.5 to 1 ug RNA. TCRdb itself ran the immunoSEQ multiplex PCR reads through MiXCR, one entry per CDR3 protein. The sample has 150,000 to 200,000 distinct CDR3 sequences, approximately 96% seen once. Sequenced input: CD4+ T cells from PBMCs. The source is a human donor with multiple sclerosis.

The CDR3 loop reads CAWSSTGTAGSPLHF. The DNA for the CDR3 is TGTGCCTGGAGTTCCACCGGGACAGCGGGTTCACCCCTCCACTTT. The chain is built from TRBV30 and TRBJ1-6; 7 positions agree with TRBD1. Looked up from germline, CDR1 is GTSNPN and CDR2 is SVGIG (reference sequence). The CDR3 is 15 residues long. The V segment lost 2 bases and the J segment 9 bases; nucleotides outside the gene matches: 10.

The rearrangement uses TRBV6-1 and TRBJ1-5, with D uncertain. Germline V gene data show CDR1 as MNHNS and CDR2 as SASEGT. Trimming removed 8 bases at V and 2 bases at J, with 4 bases between. This CDR3 spans 11 amino acids. CDR3 in amino acids: CASPGNQPQHF. The CDR3 nucleotides read TGTGCCAGCCCCGGCAATCAGCCCCAGCATTTT.

V and J are TRBV12-3 or TRBV12-4 and TRBJ1-2; 7 bases align to TRBD1. The CDR3 runs to 14 residues. V was clipped by 5 bases and J by 4 bases; unmatched bases: 7. CDR3 in amino acids: CASSQQGTRYGYTF. CDR3 nucleotides: TGTGCCAGCAGTCAACAGGGGACCCGCTATGGCTACACCTTC.

This clonotype was seen only once. The V and J genes are TRBV6-6 and TRBJ1-3; no clear D gene. Germline V CDR1 and CDR2: MNHNY, SVGAGI (reference sequence). Trimming cost V 5 bases and J 6 bases, with 5 bases left between them. CDR3 length: 11 amino acids. CDR3 sequence (DNA): TGTGCCAGCAGTGGAGCAAACACCATATATTTT. Translating gives CASSGANTIYF.

The CDR3, as DNA: TGCGCCAGCAGCCTCAAGGGGGGAGACTCCTACGAGCAGTACTTC. Translating gives CASSLKGGDSYEQYF. The chain combines TRBV4-1 with TRBJ2-7; D tentatively reads TRBD1 or TRBD2 (6 bases each). With 4 bases removed from V and 0 bases from J, the gap between germline ends came to 13 bases. Germline V gives CDR1 MGHRA, CDR2 YSYEKL. The CDR3 totals 15 residues.

This clonotype was detected only once. This chain connects TRBV29-1 to TRBJ2-7; possibly TRBD2 for D (5 bases). The V and J ends lost 6 bases and 1 base respectively, with 13 bases between them. Germline CDR1 is SQVTM and CDR2 is ANQGSEA. The CDR3 consists of 13 residues. CDR3 sequence (DNA): TGCAGCGTCCGAGCCCGGGAATCCTACGAGCAGTACTTC. As protein: CSVRARESYEQYF.

This chain joins TRBV18 and TRBJ2-1; no clear D gene. V was pared by 2 bases and J by 5 bases, with 13 bases between. Germline-derived CDR1 and CDR2 are KGHSH and LQKENI. This CDR3 is built from 15 residues. The CDR3 loop reads CASSPTRTYDNEQFF. In nucleotides, the CDR3 is TGTGCCAGCTCACCAACTCGAACCTACGACAATGAGCAGTTCTTC. The full variable domain, rest sourced from reference TRBV18 and TRBJ2-1, is NAGVMQNPRHLVRRRGQEARLRCSPMKGHSHVYWYRQLPEEGLKFMVYLQKENIIDESGMPKERFSAEFPKEGPSILRIQQVVRGDSAAYFCASSPTRTYDNEQFFGPGTRLTVL.

The gene calls are TRBV5-6 and TRBJ2-5; unclear D gene. Germline CDR1 and CDR2: SGHDT and YYEEEE. Trimming removed 5 bases at V and 1 base at J, with 15 bases between. CDR3 size: 15 residues. The CDR3 here is CASSLPPWGQETQYF. The CDR3 region has the DNA TGTGCCAGCAGTTTACCCCCCTGGGGCCAAGAGACCCAGTACTTC.

The chain carries TRBV15 and TRBJ2-1; D may be TRBD1 (5 bases). This CDR3 is 17 amino acids long. Germline CDR1 is LNHNV and CDR2 is YYDKDF (reference sequence). Trimming shortened V by 0 bases and J by 6 bases, and 18 bases separated the two germline ends. DNA for the CDR3: TGTGCCACCAGCAGAGAGGCGGCAGGGTTCCTGACCAATGAGCAGTTCTTC. It translates to CATSREAAGFLTNEQFF.

The chain couples TRBV5-1 to TRBJ2-1, with 9 bases matching TRBD1. The CDR3 runs to 17 residues. J gave up 4 bases and V 0 bases, and 8 bases lay outside the gene matches. CDR1 and CDR2 from the germline V gene are SGHRS and YFSETQ. CDR3 in DNA: TGCGCCAGCAGCTTGGGGTCCGGGACAGGGATTTACAATGAGCAGTTCTTC. It translates to CASSLGSGTGIYNEQFF.

The chain uses TRBV27 and TRBJ2-2, with 9 bases fitting TRBD2. From germline, CDR1 is MNHEY and CDR2 SMNVEV (reference sequence). V was pared by 5 bases and J by 3 bases, with 4 bases of the junction left unmatched. The CDR3 covers 15 residues. The CDR3 coding sequence is TGTGCCAGCAGTACCAGCGGGGGGTACACCGGGGAGCTGTTTTTT. Its protein product is CASSTSGGYTGELFF.

This clonotype has a single count. The chain links TRBV15 to TRBJ2-5, with a tentative D call TRBD1 (6 bases). The length of the CDR3 is 15 residues. Germline values: CDR1 LNHNV, CDR2 YYDKDF (reference sequence). With 5 bases removed from V and 2 bases from J, the gap between germline ends came to 15 bases. The CDR3 coding sequence is TGTGCCACCAGCTCCCCAACGGACAGACAAGAGACCCAGTACTTC. Translated, it gives CATSSPTDRQETQYF.

The V and J genes are TRBV30 and TRBJ1-1, with D possibly matching TRBD1 (5 bases). The V gene's germline CDR1 is GTSNPN and CDR2 SVGIG (reference sequence). This CDR3 contains 16 residues. V shed 0 bases and J shed 1 base, with 15 bases lying between them. CDR3 in amino acids: CAWSVRWGRGNTEAFF. The CDR3, as DNA: TGTGCCTGGAGTGTACGGTGGGGACGGGGGAACACTGAAGCTTTCTTT.

The genes are TRBV20-1 and TRBJ2-1, with D uncertain. Trimming cost V 0 bases and J 12 bases, with 15 bases left between them. The CDR3 loop spans 13 amino acids. Germline V gene lookup returns CDR1 DFQATT and CDR2 SNEGSKA (reference sequence). CDR3 protein: CSAREPRVVGQFF. The CDR3 region has the DNA TGCAGTGCTAGAGAGCCAAGGGTTGTGGGGCAGTTCTTC.

The V and J genes are TRBV6-5 and TRBJ2-7, with a tentative D call TRBD2 (5 bases). This CDR3 has 11 residues. V dropped 6 bases and J dropped 8 bases, with 11 bases sitting between them. CDR1 and CDR2 from the germline V gene are MNHEY and SVGAGI. CDR3 region: CASSQSGQQYF. The CDR3 nucleotides are TGTGCCAGCAGCCAGAGCGGCCAGCAGTACTTC.

A single count supports this clonotype. The rearrangement uses TRBV7-3 and TRBJ2-7; D call uncertain. Germline CDR1 is SGHTA and CDR2 is FQGTGA. There are 13 residues in the CDR3. V lost 0 bases, J lost 7 bases, and 10 bases lay in between. The CDR3 coding sequence is TGTGCCAGCAGCTTAACGGCCTACGGGGAGCAGTACTTC. This sequence encodes CASSLTAYGEQYF.

The rearrangement joins TRBV30 to TRBJ1-6; D is perhaps TRBD1 (5 bases). CDR1 and CDR2 from the germline V gene are GTSNPN and SVGIG (reference sequence). V dropped 0 bases and J dropped 11 bases, with 11 bases sitting between them. The CDR3 runs 13 residues. In DNA, the CDR3 is TGTGCCTGGAGTGTCGGGACTTTACCACCCCTCCACTTT. As protein: CAWSVGTLPPLHF.

The rearrangement links TRBV6-1 to TRBJ1-6, with TRBD1 as a possible D gene (6 bases). Germline CDR1 is MNHNS and CDR2 is SASEGT. V was shortened by 1 base and J by 9 bases, with 16 bases between the two germline ends. The CDR3 loop spans 16 amino acids. Here the CDR3 reads CASSEVLSGASSPLHF. The CDR3 DNA reads TGTGCCAGCAGTGAAGTACTGTCAGGGGCTTCTTCACCCCTCCACTTT.

The rearrangement links TRBV10-3 to TRBJ1-4, with D unresolved. CDR3 length: 14 amino acids. V was pared by 3 bases and J by 5 bases, with 10 bases between. CDR1 and CDR2 from the germline V gene are ENHRY and SYGVKD. The DNA for the CDR3 is TGTGCCATCAGTGACCCCGGACCAAATGAAAAACTGTTTTTT. As protein: CAISDPGPNEKLFF.

The chain couples TRBV6-5 to TRBJ1-2; 9 bases line up with TRBD1. V dropped 6 bases and J dropped 2; count of bases not matched to a gene: 7. The CDR3 runs 15 residues. CDR1 MNHEY and CDR2 SVGAGI come from the germline V gene. This chain's CDR3 is CASSSDRGHNYGYTF. In DNA form, the CDR3 reads TGTGCCAGCAGCTCGGACAGGGGTCACAACTATGGCTACACCTTC.

The CDR3 bases are TGTGCCAGCAGCCTATCGAGGACTAGCGGGGGGGCAGATACGCAGTATTTT. This sequence encodes CASSLSRTSGGADTQYF. The chain joins TRBV27 to TRBJ2-3; 15 bases agree with TRBD2. The CDR3 contains 17 residues. V shed 6 bases, J shed 4 bases, and the junction held 8 bases outside the gene matches. Looked up from germline, CDR1 is MNHEY and CDR2 is SMNVEV (reference sequence).

This clonotype has only one observation. The chain links TRBV29-1 to TRBJ2-3; weak D call: TRBD1 (6 bases). CDR1 and CDR2 (germline): SQVTM, ANQGSEA. Between the trimmed V and J ends, which lost 5 bases and 4 bases, there was a span of 10 bases. This CDR3 has 12 amino acids. This CDR3 is CSVRAGADTQYF. The CDR3 coding sequence is TGCAGCGTTCGGGCAGGGGCAGATACGCAGTATTTT.

The rearrangement uses TRBV27 and TRBJ1-2, with a possible D match to TRBD1 (5 bases). The V end lost 4 bases, the J end lost 8 bases, and 17 bases lay between the germline ends. Per the germline V gene, CDR1 is MNHEY and CDR2 is SMNVEV (reference sequence). This CDR3 is 14 amino acids long. This CDR3 reads CASSSLPGLKGYTF. As DNA, the CDR3 is TGTGCCAGCAGTTCCCTCCCGGGGCTTAAGGGCTACACCTTC.